These 22 T cell receptor beta chains came from one sample sequenced in a study of blood T cell repertoires in COVID-19. Libraries were prepared by immunoSEQ multiplex PCR; TCRdb keeps only in-frame clonotypes and omits some of them. This sample has approximately 150,000 clones, with 80% to 90% found just once. The sample taken for sequencing was peripheral blood. The receptor source for this set is an older woman with active COVID-19.

In its sample, this clone was seen once. This CDR3 is CASSGQNYGYTF. CDR3 coding DNA: TGCGCCAGCAGCGGCCAGAACTATGGCTACACCTTC. V is TRBV5-1 and J is TRBJ1-2, with D uncertain. Germline CDR1 reads SGHRS; CDR2 reads YFSETQ. The CDR3 is 12 residues long. V was trimmed by 4 bases and J by 2 bases, leaving 6 bases between them.

The chain employs TRBV28 and TRBJ2-7, with 8 nucleotides matching TRBD2. This CDR3 comprises 14 residues. Germline CDR1 MDHEN, CDR2 SYDVKM. J gave up 1 base and V 8 bases, and 7 bases lay outside the gene matches. CDR3 nucleotides: TGTGCCAGCCAGCCACTAGCGGAGTCCTACGAGCAGTACTTC. Its protein product is CASQPLAESYEQYF.

The V call is TRBV5-4, the J call TRBJ2-3, with TRBD2 matching 8 bases. The CDR3 is 15 residues long. In germline, CDR1 is SGHNT, CDR2 YYREEE (reference sequence). V lost 6 bases to trimming and J lost 5 bases; unmatched junction nucleotides: 11. CDR3 DNA: TGTGCCAGCACCACATCCGGGGGGGCAGGAGATACGCAGTATTTT. This codes for CASTTSGGAGDTQYF.

This sequence joins TRBV21-1 and TRBJ2-1; TRBD2, the table's D call, was not compared with the DNA. TRBV21-1 is classified as a pseudogene. The CDR3 is made up of 15 amino acids. In DNA form, the CDR3 reads TGTGCCAGCAGCACCCGCGGAGAGTACTACAATGAGCAGTTCTTC. It translates to CASSTRGEYYNEQFF.

This chain links TRBV7-8 with TRBJ2-5; 10 nucleotides line up with TRBD2. Trimming at V came to 4 bases and at J to 0 bases, leaving 2 bases not matched to a gene. This CDR3 region has 15 residues. Looked up from germline, CDR1 is SGHVS and CDR2 is FQNEAQ. The CDR3 protein is CASSSGLANQETQYF. The CDR3 nucleotides are TGTGCCAGCAGCTCGGGACTAGCGAACCAAGAGACCCAGTACTTC.

The chain combines TRBV2 with TRBJ2-3; TRBD1 is a possible D gene (5 bases). V was clipped by 7 bases and J by 4 bases, with 21 bases between them. The germline V gene encodes CDR1 SNHLY and CDR2 FYNNEI. The length of the CDR3 is 16 residues. CDR3: CASTPWGQGLPDTQYF. The CDR3, as DNA: TGTGCCAGCACTCCGTGGGGTCAGGGCCTTCCAGATACGCAGTATTTT.

This rearrangement joins TRBV7-9 to TRBJ1-5; 8 bases line up with TRBD1. Germline V gene data show CDR1 as SEHNR and CDR2 as FQNEAQ (reference sequence). The trim removed 4 bases at V and 3 bases at J, leaving 8 bases unmatched. CDR3 length: 16 residues. Written as DNA, the CDR3 is TGTGCCAGCAGCTCCCGGACAGGGCCCTTCAATCAGCCCCAGCATTTT. Translated, it gives CASSSRTGPFNQPQHF.

The genes are TRBV5-1 and TRBJ2-3, with 9 bases lining up with TRBD1. Germline CDR1 reads SGHRS; CDR2 reads YFSETQ. With 4 bases clipped from V and 0 bases from J, the junction kept 3 bases outside the gene matches. CDR3 length: 15 residues. Here the CDR3 DNA reads TGCGCCAGCAGCGGGACAGGGAGTAGCACAGATACGCAGTATTTT. This translates into CASSGTGSSTDTQYF.

This rearrangement joins TRBV4-3 to TRBJ2-5; a weak D match, TRBD1 (5 bases). This CDR3 has 15 residues. CDR1 LGHNA and CDR2 YSLEER come from the germline V gene. Trimming took off 1 base at V and 4 bases at J, with 13 bases between the two ends. The CDR3 DNA reads TGCGCCAGCAGCCAAGCCAGGGCGCCAAGAGAGACCCAGTACTTC. Translated: CASSQARAPRETQYF.

The chain links TRBV28 to TRBJ2-3, with D possibly matching TRBD2 (6 bases). The CDR3 extends over 14 amino acids. V was trimmed by 7 bases and J by 2 bases, leaving 13 bases between them. Looked up from germline, CDR1 is MDHEN and CDR2 is SYDVKM. This CDR3 is CASKGLIYTDTQYF. The CDR3 nucleotides read TGTGCCAGCAAGGGACTCATCTACACAGATACGCAGTATTTT.

The rearrangement uses TRBV12-3 or TRBV12-4 and TRBJ1-2, with D tentatively TRBD1 (5 bases). The ends were cut back, 6 bases at V and 7 bases at J, with 15 bases in the middle. This CDR3 contains 13 residues. CDR3 nucleotide sequence: TGTGCCAGCAGGCTGACAGTAGCGGGTGGCTACACCTTC. Translation gives CASRLTVAGGYTF.

The rearrangement uses TRBV2 and TRBJ1-4; D possibly corresponds to TRBD1 (5 bases). The CDR3 covers 16 residues. V gave up 4 bases and J gave up 2 bases, with 14 bases separating them. The V gene's germline CDR1 is SNHLY and CDR2 FYNNEI. The DNA for the CDR3 is TGTGCCAGCAGTGGAAGGATCGGGGGGACTAATGAAAAACTGTTTTTT. Translation: CASSGRIGGTNEKLFF.

This rearrangement joins TRBV18 to TRBJ2-2; 13 nucleotides agree with TRBD2. V gave up 0 bases and J gave up 0 bases; unmatched junction bases: 10. The germline V gene encodes CDR1 KGHSH and CDR2 LQKENI. The CDR3 has 21 amino acids. The CDR3 DNA sequence: TGTGCCAGCTCACCACCGCTTAGGACTAGCGGGAGTTTCGCGAACACCGGGGAGCTGTTTTTT. Translating it yields CASSPPLRTSGSFANTGELFF.

The rearrangement joins TRBV4-2 to TRBJ2-3, with 9 bases that match TRBD1. The CDR3 length is 17 residues. V trimming: 0 bases; J trimming: 2 bases; junction bases outside the gene matches: 6. The germline CDR1 and CDR2 sequences are LGHNA and YNFKEQ. This CDR3 reads CASSQDGDRVPTDTQYF. CDR3 in DNA: TGTGCCAGCAGCCAAGATGGGGACAGGGTACCCACAGATACGCAGTATTTT.

This chain links TRBV9 with TRBJ1-4; no firm D call. Trimming stripped 3 bases from V and 5 bases from J, with 11 bases between. This CDR3 has 14 amino acids. The germline V gene has CDR1 SGDLS and CDR2 YYNGEE. The CDR3 reads CASSAGQLNEKLFF. The CDR3 nucleotides read TGTGCCAGCAGCGCTGGGCAGCTAAATGAAAAACTGTTTTTT. The complete variable domain, with remaining parts taken from reference TRBV9 and TRBJ1-4, reads DSGVTQTPKHLITATGQRVTLRCSPRSGDLSVYWYQQSLDQGLQFLIQYYNGEERAKGNILERFSAQQFPDLHSELNLSSLELGDSALYFCASSAGQLNEKLFFGSGTQLSVL.

The chain carries TRBV7-3 and TRBJ2-1, with 11 bases fitting TRBD1. This CDR3 spans 14 amino acids. Per the germline V gene, CDR1 is SGHTA and CDR2 is FQGTGA. Losses at the gene ends were 5 bases for V and 6 bases for J; bases not matched to a gene: 3. Here the CDR3 reads CASSIGTGGNEQFF. The CDR3 DNA follows: TGTGCCAGCAGCATCGGGACAGGGGGCAATGAGCAGTTCTTC. The full variable domain, rest sourced from reference TRBV7-3 and TRBJ2-1, is GAGVSQTPSNKVTEKGKYVELRCDPISGHTALYWYRQSLGQGPEFLIYFQGTGAADDSGLPNDRFFAVRPEGSVSTLKIQRTERGDSAVYLCASSIGTGGNEQFFGPGTRLTVL.

The chain joins TRBV11-3 to TRBJ1-6, with 7 bases aligning to TRBD1. Unmatched junction bases numbered 4, after V lost 3 bases and J lost 8 bases. The CDR3 is 14 amino acids. Germline-derived CDR1 and CDR2 are SGHNT and YENEEA. For the CDR3, the DNA is TGTGCCAGCAGCTTTGAGACAGGGCATTCACCCCTCCACTTT. It is translated as CASSFETGHSPLHF.

The chain uses TRBV12-3 or TRBV12-4 and TRBJ2-3; the D gene is possibly TRBD2 (5 bases). V was cut by 2 bases and J by 6 bases, with 9 bases left in between. The CDR3 is 13 amino acids. In nucleotides, the CDR3 is TGTGCCAGCAGTTTATCTTTAGCGGATACGCAGTATTTT. Its protein product is CASSLSLADTQYF.

The V gene is TRBV3-1 (or the pseudogene TRBV3-2), the J gene TRBJ1-4; D is unresolved. The CDR3 loop spans 18 amino acids. CDR1 is LGHDT and CDR2 is YNNKEL in the germline V gene (reference sequence). The V end was cut by 0 bases, the J end by 0 bases, with 14 bases between. CDR3 in DNA: TGTGCCAGCAGCCAAGATCGGGCGGGAGGTGCAACTAATGAAAAACTGTTTTTT. Its protein product is CASSQDRAGGATNEKLFF.

The J gene is TRBJ2-7, the V gene TRBV11-2; 13 nucleotides align to TRBD2. CDR3 length equals 15 residues. Looked up from germline, CDR1 is SGHAT and CDR2 is FQNNGV. Unmatched junction bases numbered 3, after V lost 4 bases and J lost 3 bases. The CDR3 reads CASSSLAGGGYEQYF. The CDR3 DNA reads TGTGCCAGCAGCTCACTAGCGGGAGGGGGCTACGAGCAGTACTTC.

This clone is hyperexpanded in the sample. At one boundary the junction diverges from the germline segment, which might be a read error. DNA for the CDR3: TGTGCTAGCAGCTTAGAACCGGGACAGGGGCTGTACGAGCAGTACTTC. Translated, it gives CASSLEPGQGLYEQYF. The chain combines TRBV7-7 with TRBJ2-7; 10 bases align to TRBD1. There are 16 residues in the CDR3. Germline loops: CDR1 SSHAT, CDR2 FNYEAQ (reference sequence).

The chain uses TRBV4-2 and TRBJ1-1, with D possibly matching TRBD1 (5 bases). There are 13 residues in the CDR3. V lost 6 bases and J 2 bases, leaving 10 bases between the germline ends. Looked up from germline, CDR1 is LGHNA and CDR2 is YNFKEQ. The CDR3 DNA reads as TGTGCCAGCAGTCACAGGATAAACACTGAAGCTTTCTTT. Residues: CASSHRINTEAFF.